This T cell receptor (beta chain) was captured in a study of technical replicates of blood from a few donors. Profiling relied on immunoSEQ multiplex PCR, and the TCRdb table lists in-frame clones only, not all of them. The top ten clones hold about 0.35% of a sample with around 100,000 clones, approximately 94% of them seen once. This CDR3 has 15 residues. Germline trimming cut 4 bases from V and 6 bases from J; bases unmatched to any gene: 8. From germline, CDR1 is MNHEY and CDR2 SVGAGI. This sequence originates from a human donor in good health. The chain couples TRBV6-5 to TRBJ2-2; 7 nucleotides align to TRBD1. The source material was T cells isolated from PBMCs. The CDR3 loop is CASSSDRAVAGELFF. The DNA for the CDR3 is TGTGCCAGCAGTTCTGACAGGGCGGTTGCCGGGGAGCTGTTTTTT.